One sample yielded the 13 T cell receptor beta chains listed below, sequenced in a study of PD-L1 blockade in urothelial cancer. Data came from immunoSEQ multiplex PCR; TCRdb stores just in-frame clones and leaves some out. This sample carries some 120,000 clones, about 81% of them seen once, and the ten largest clones take 3% to 4%. Indicated time point: pretreatment peripheral blood. The sample here was PBMCs, taken around atezolizumab (anti-PD-L1) treatment. The receptors derive from a man aged 45-65 years with urothelial cancer.

V and J are TRBV6-6 and TRBJ2-5; 15 nucleotides line up with TRBD2. This CDR3 comprises 16 residues. The germline V gene has CDR1 MNHNY and CDR2 SVGAGI (reference sequence). The junction had 2 bases not matched to a gene; V was cut back by 2 bases and J by 4 bases. The CDR3 DNA follows: TGTGCCAGCAGTTACGGGACTAGCGGGAGGTTAGAGACCCAGTACTTC. Translated: CASSYGTSGRLETQYF.

The chain couples TRBV29-1 to TRBJ2-6, with D possibly TRBD1 on 6 matching bases. This CDR3 has 15 amino acids. Germline V gene data show CDR1 as SQVTM and CDR2 as ANQGSEA. Between the trimmed V and J ends, which lost 7 bases and 4 bases, there was a span of 17 bases. The CDR3 coding sequence is TGCAGCGCCCGAGTGGGGGCAACCGGGGCCAACGTCCTGACTTTC. Its translation: CSARVGATGANVLTF.

This chain joins TRBV2 and TRBJ2-5; D is uncertain. The CDR3 contains 10 residues. V lost 6 bases and J 4 bases, leaving 3 bases between the germline ends. Germline CDR1 and CDR2: SNHLY and FYNNEI. CDR3: CASSIETQYF. As DNA, the CDR3 is TGTGCCAGCAGCATAGAGACCCAGTACTTC. Complete variable domain (other parts from reference TRBV2 and TRBJ2-5): EPEVTQTPSHQVTQMGQEVILRCVPISNHLYFYWYRQILGQKVEFLVSFYNNEISEKSEIFDDQFSVERPDGSNFTLKIRSTKLEDSAMYFCASSIETQYFGPGTRLLVL.

In DNA form, the CDR3 reads TGCGCCAGCAGAGGAAGCGGACCAGATACGCAGTATTTT. Its translation: CASRGSGPDTQYF. The rearrangement links TRBV4-1 to TRBJ2-3; possible D gene TRBD2, 5 bases. CDR3 length equals 13 residues. Trimming stripped 6 bases from V and 4 bases from J, with 11 bases between. The germline gives CDR1 MGHRA, CDR2 YSYEKL.

V gene TRBV19 combines with J gene TRBJ1-5; the match to TRBD1 covers 9 bases. Germline V gene data show CDR1 as LNHDA and CDR2 as SQIVND (reference sequence). J lost 5 bases, V lost 4 bases, and 0 bases had no gene match. The CDR3 sequence is 13 residues long. CDR3 loop: CASSRTGDQPQHF. For the CDR3, the DNA is TGTGCCAGTAGTAGGACAGGGGATCAGCCCCAGCATTTT.

This rearrangement joins TRBV5-1 to TRBJ2-1, with 15 bases identical to TRBD2. The CDR3 sequence is 17 residues long. Germline CDR1 reads SGHRS; CDR2 reads YFSETQ. J gave up 8 bases and V 0 bases, and 6 bases lay outside the gene matches. In nucleotides, the CDR3 is TGCGCCAGCAGCTTGGGGATCGGACTAGCGGGAGGGGATGAGCAGTTCTTC. Protein: CASSLGIGLAGGDEQFF.

The genes are TRBV4-2 and TRBJ1-1; unclear D gene. This CDR3 spans 14 amino acids. V was shortened by 0 bases and J by 1 base, with 6 bases between the two germline ends. Germline V gives CDR1 LGHNA, CDR2 YNFKEQ. This CDR3 is CASSQDSKNTEAFF. The CDR3 region has the DNA TGTGCCAGCAGCCAAGATTCCAAGAACACTGAAGCTTTCTTT.

This chain connects TRBV7-2 to TRBJ2-5; D is unresolved. The CDR3 loop spans 11 amino acids. The germline gives CDR1 SGHTA, CDR2 FQGNSA. The V and J ends lost 7 bases and 5 bases respectively, with 8 bases between them. CDR3: CASTSVETQYF. The CDR3 DNA reads as TGTGCCAGCACCTCAGTGGAGACCCAGTACTTC.

The chain joins TRBV11-3 to TRBJ2-1, with 9 nucleotides matching TRBD2. CDR1 is SGHNT and CDR2 is YENEEA in the germline V gene. There are 14 residues in the CDR3. The V and J ends lost 1 base and 12 bases, in that order; junction bases with no gene match: 7. The CDR3 coding sequence is TGTGCCAGCAGCTTAGTGAAGCGGGAGGATGCGCAGTTCTTC. Translation: CASSLVKREDAQFF.

CDR3 amino acids: CASSPTDSGAYGYTF. The DNA for the CDR3 is TGTGCCAGCAGCCCAACGGACTCAGGAGCCTATGGCTACACCTTC. This chain connects TRBV5-4 to TRBJ1-2; D remains ambiguous. V lost 4 bases and J 4 bases, leaving 17 bases between the germline ends. The CDR3 is 15 amino acids. CDR1 is SGHNT and CDR2 is YYREEE in the germline V gene (reference sequence).

The chain is built from TRBV27 and TRBJ2-4; D perhaps matches TRBD2 (6 bases). This CDR3 has 15 amino acids. The germline V gene encodes CDR1 MNHEY and CDR2 SMNVEV (reference sequence). Trimming took 6 bases from V and 8 from J, leaving 20 bases between them. The CDR3: CASRAGTRVWDIQYF. The CDR3 DNA is TGTGCCAGCAGAGCCGGGACTCGTGTATGGGACATTCAGTACTTC.

V and J are TRBV5-1 and TRBJ1-4; 11 nucleotides line up with TRBD1. CDR3 length: 15 amino acids. V shed 5 bases and J 10 bases; nucleotides not matched to a gene: 10. CDR1 is SGHRS, CDR2 YFSETQ, per germline. The CDR3 DNA follows: TGCGCCAGCAGTTCCGGGACAGGGGGTCGTGGAAAACTGTTTTTT. Protein: CASSSGTGGRGKLFF.

The chain links TRBV7-6 to TRBJ2-3, with D perhaps matching TRBD1 (6 bases). Germline V gene lookup returns CDR1 SGHVS and CDR2 FNYEAQ. V dropped 6 bases and J dropped 3 bases, with 13 bases sitting between them. The CDR3 is made up of 14 amino acids. CDR3 bases: TGTGCCAGCAGGGGGACACCCGGTACAGATACGCAGTATTTT. It codes for CASRGTPGTDTQYF.